This TCR beta chain was sequenced in a study of blood T cell repertoires in COVID-19 (dated by TCRdb to the early 2020s). About the investigation overall: Samples covering the acute and convalescent phases of COVID-19 were provided by collaborators in the United States, Italy and Spain. The prospective study material was composed of cDNA or gDNA derived from T cells, B-cell-depleted T cells, or PBMCs. The dataset comprised deeply sampled blood TCRbeta repertoires from subjects exposed to, actively infected with, or recovered from COVID-19. The repertoires were released in a freely available public database intended as a resource for research on the immune response to SARS-CoV-2. Samples were obtained from the ongoing ImmuneRACE study (first 160 participants) and from 1,000 to 1,500 subjects provided by 6 global collaborators. The sample metadata nearly always contained a de-identified subject ID, COVID-19 status, age in years and sex. Where available, HLA class I and class II types were obtained from metadata supplied by the sample provider rather than from assay-based typing. Summary of the overall study and its limitations: How much clinical and demographic metadata was included differed by source and by participant, and the metadata was provided uncurated.

The collaborating institutions used their own protocols to collect whole blood in K2EDTA tubes. For TCRbeta analysis, collaborators shipped samples as frozen whole blood, isolated PBMCs, or DNA extracted from either of those sample types. With regard to this clone: There is no known antigen for this receptor. Base-call qualities are not available, and no considerably larger clone is one nucleotide away.

TCRbeta CDR3 regions were amplified from genomic DNA by means of the immunoSEQ Assay, a bias-controlled multiplex PCR. Turning to the authors' computational methods: The number of nucleated cells in each sample was estimated from the amplification of reference gene primers within the assay. Sequence reads were collapsed and filtered to measure the absolute abundance of every unique TCRbeta CDR3 rearrangement. Productive Simpson clonality was computed per sample as the square root of Simpson's diversity index over productive rearrangements. The clones in this table, taken by TCRdb from immuneACCESS, are in-frame only. Not every clone is retained; where verified, under half of the shortfall comes from an unresolved V gene, and the cause of the rest is unknown. Clone size and V and J calls were adopted from that table, with D and trimming inferred from the DNA. A total of approximately 120,000 clones appear in this sample, around three quarters of them only once. 10% to 13% of the sample lies in the top ten.

V is reduced by 5 bases and J by 5 bases, leaving a spacing of 19 bases between them. The CDR3 spans 16 residues, from the cysteine through the phenylalanine. CDR3 DNA is the only sequence kept; it has 48 bases, read in frame from the first base. CDR1 and CDR2 (SEHNR, FQNEAQ) derive from the germline V gene (reference sequence). This TCR was recovered from a human donor in a cohort sampled during active COVID-19. The sequenced sample consisted of peripheral blood. The chain employs TRBV7-9 and TRBJ1-5; perhaps TRBD1 is the D gene, with 5 bases matching. Here is the DNA: TGTGCCAGCAGCGCCCAGGACACTCGACCTTATCAGCCCCAGCATTTT. Translated, this gives CASSAQDTRPYQPQHF.